Below are 8 T cell receptor beta chains sequenced from a single sample in a study of shared clonotypes between healthy human individuals. Repertoires were generated with immunoSEQ multiplex PCR, while TCRdb's copy carries only in-frame clones and drops some. The sample shows around 2.1 million clones, about 93% of them seen only once. CD8 cells regarded as naive lacked CD45RO, were positively chosen for CCR7, and omitted terminally differentiated effector memory CD45RA+ cells. Sequencing input: naive CD8+ T cells from PBMCs. These receptors were obtained from a man between 18 and 29 years old in good health. Some clones in this sample may be carry-over from other donors' samples.

This chain links TRBV28 with TRBJ2-5; D not resolved. V was clipped by 5 bases and J by 4 bases, with 11 bases between them. Germline V lookup: CDR1 MDHEN, CDR2 SYDVKM. The CDR3 contains 13 residues. CDR3: CASSTRWVETQYF. The CDR3 DNA reads as TGTGCCAGCAGTACCCGGTGGGTAGAGACCCAGTACTTC.

The chain combines TRBV9 with TRBJ1-3; 7 nucleotides match TRBD1. After removal of 3 bases from V and 2 bases from J, the junction contained 14 bases not matched to a gene. This CDR3 is built from 18 residues. Germline loops: CDR1 SGDLS, CDR2 YYNGEE. The CDR3 DNA reads TGTGCCAGCAGCGGCCTACAGGGGAACGGCCTTCCTGGAAACACCATATATTTT. Encoded protein: CASSGLQGNGLPGNTIYF.

V and J are TRBV28 and TRBJ1-5; a possible D gene is TRBD1 (6 bases). The germline V gene has CDR1 MDHEN and CDR2 SYDVKM. Trimming cost V 3 bases and J 5 bases, with 17 bases left between them. There are 16 residues in the CDR3. The CDR3 loop reads CASSLEGGITYQPQHF. In DNA form, the CDR3 reads TGTGCCAGCAGTTTGGAAGGGGGGATTACTTATCAGCCCCAGCATTTT. Variable domain in full (rest from reference TRBV28 and TRBJ1-5): DVKVTQSSRYLVKRTGEKVFLECVQDMDHENMFWYRQDPGLGLRLIYFSYDVKMKEKGDIPEGYSVSREKKERFSLILESASTNQTSMYLCASSLEGGITYQPQHFGDGTRLSIL.

The chain has TRBV7-9 and TRBJ2-1; possibly TRBD1 for D (6 bases). V lost 4 bases and J 3 bases, leaving 16 bases between the germline ends. This CDR3 contains 16 residues. In germline, CDR1 is SEHNR, CDR2 FQNEAQ (reference sequence). The chain's CDR3 is CASSSPQGPVYNEQFF. CDR3 in DNA: TGTGCCAGCAGCTCCCCACAGGGTCCCGTCTACAATGAGCAGTTCTTC.

The V and J genes are TRBV11-1 and TRBJ1-3; no reliable D call. CDR3 size: 14 residues. V lost 1 base to trimming and J lost 2 bases, with 6 bases between them. The germline CDR1 and CDR2 sequences are SGHAT and FQDESV (reference sequence). CDR3: CASSLGGTGNTIYF. CDR3 DNA sequence: TGTGCCAGCAGCTTAGGAGGAACTGGAAACACCATATATTTT.

On this clone: This specimen includes other DNA sequences encoding the same CDR3. The chain joins TRBV28 to TRBJ2-2; D uncertain. V gave up 2 bases and J gave up 6 bases, with 10 bases separating them. Germline CDR1 and CDR2: MDHEN and SYDVKM. The CDR3 sequence is 14 residues long. CDR3 loop: CASSLTGGAGELFF. The CDR3 DNA follows: TGTGCCAGCAGTTTAACGGGTGGGGCCGGGGAGCTGTTTTTT.

This chain connects TRBV7-2 to TRBJ1-2; D unresolved. V lost 2 bases and J lost 8, with 24 bases in between. The CDR3 spans 17 residues. CDR1 is SGHTA, CDR2 FQGNSA, per germline. The CDR3 region is CASSLFAQASGDTGYTF. The CDR3 DNA follows: TGTGCCAGCAGCTTATTCGCGCAGGCCTCGGGAGATACAGGCTACACCTTC.

CDR3 sequence reads: CAISESRIGNTIYF. The CDR3 DNA sequence: TGTGCCATCAGTGAGAGTAGGATTGGAAACACCATATATTTT. V usage is TRBV10-3 and J usage is TRBJ1-3, with no clear D. Germline lookup yields CDR1 ENHRY and CDR2 SYGVKD. The CDR3 has 14 residues. Between the trimmed V and J ends, which lost 2 bases and 3 bases, there was a span of 8 bases.